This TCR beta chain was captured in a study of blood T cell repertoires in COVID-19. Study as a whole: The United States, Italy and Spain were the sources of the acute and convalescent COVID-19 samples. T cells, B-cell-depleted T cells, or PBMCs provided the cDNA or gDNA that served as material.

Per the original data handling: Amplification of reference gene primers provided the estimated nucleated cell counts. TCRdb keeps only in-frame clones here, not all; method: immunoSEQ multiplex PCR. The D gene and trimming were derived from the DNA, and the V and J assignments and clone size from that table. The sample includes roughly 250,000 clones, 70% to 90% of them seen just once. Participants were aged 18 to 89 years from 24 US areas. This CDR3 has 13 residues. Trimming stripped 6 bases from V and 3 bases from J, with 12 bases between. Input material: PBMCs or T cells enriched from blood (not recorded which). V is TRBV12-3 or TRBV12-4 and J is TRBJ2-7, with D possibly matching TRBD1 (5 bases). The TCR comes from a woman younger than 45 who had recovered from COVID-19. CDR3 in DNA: TGTGCCAGCAGCTCCCAGGGATACTACGAGCAGTACTTC. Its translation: CASSSQGYYEQYF.